Each of the 14 T cell receptor beta chains below was sequenced from the same sample in a study of identical twins. Each CDR3 protein gets one entry after TCRdb re-called the 5' RACE reads with MiXCR. The data hold nearly 900,000 distinct CDR3 sequences, with 12% observed a single time. The same specimen was also included in a second study, on yellow fever vaccine responses in identical twins.

Source material: PBMCs. The receptors come from a woman younger than 35 in good health.

This clonotype came up many times. The chain carries TRBV5-1 and TRBJ2-2; D is uncertain. The CDR3 is 15 amino acids. V was clipped by 0 bases and J by 1 base, with 7 bases between them. Germline-derived CDR1 and CDR2 are SGHRS and YFSETQ. The CDR3 here is CASSLAGWNTGELFF. The CDR3 DNA reads as TGCGCCAGCAGCTTGGCGGGTTGGAACACCGGGGAGCTGTTTTTT.

This clonotype showed up just a few times. V usage is TRBV19 and J usage is TRBJ1-6; D remains unclear. The V gene's germline CDR1 is LNHDA and CDR2 SQIVND (reference sequence). The ends were cut back, 6 bases at V and 7 bases at J, with 7 bases in the middle. The CDR3 is made up of 12 amino acids. CDR3 sequence reads: CASSVPNSPLHF. The CDR3 DNA reads as TGTGCCAGTAGCGTCCCGAATTCACCCCTCCACTTT.

This clonotype was seen a few times. This chain uses TRBV27 with TRBJ2-3; TRBD2 might be the D (5 bases). The germline CDR1 and CDR2 sequences are MNHEY and SMNVEV (reference sequence). CDR3 length equals 19 residues. Trimming took off 0 bases at V and 0 bases at J, with 19 bases between the two ends. The CDR3 DNA sequence: TGTGCCAGCAGTTTATCACCCAGAGCCGGGATAGCTAGCACAGATACGCAGTATTTT. This encodes CASSLSPRAGIASTDTQYF.

The chain couples TRBV5-8 to TRBJ2-5; D remains unclear. Trimming removed 9 bases at V and 5 bases at J, with 17 bases between. The germline V gene encodes CDR1 SGHTS and CDR2 YDEGEE. The CDR3 covers 13 residues. The CDR3 is CAIRPRSRETQYF. In nucleotides, the CDR3 is TGTGCCATCAGACCCCGGTCTAGGGAGACCCAGTACTTC.

The rearrangement links TRBV20-1 to TRBJ2-1; TRBD2 agrees at 10 bases. The trim removed 1 base at V and 7 bases at J, leaving 4 bases unmatched. Germline assignment: CDR1 DFQATT and CDR2 SNEGSKA (reference sequence). The CDR3 spans 14 residues. The DNA for the CDR3 is TGCAGTGCTAGAGCTAGCGGGAGAGGGAATGAGCAGTTCTTC. Residues: CSARASGRGNEQFF.

CDR3 in DNA: TGTGCCAGCAGTCAGCGCCCTGGCGGGAGATGGTCCTACAATGAGCAGTTCTTC. Residues: CASSQRPGGRWSYNEQFF. The V gene is TRBV12-3 or TRBV12-4, the J gene TRBJ2-1; TRBD2 agrees at 7 bases. This CDR3 is built from 18 residues. The V gene end was trimmed by 5 bases and the J gene end by 1 base; junction bases not matched to a gene: 14.

This clonotype was seen only a few times. This chain joins TRBV5-1 and TRBJ2-1; maybe TRBD2 (5 bases). The CDR3 runs 14 residues. V was shortened by 3 bases and J by 8 bases, with 15 bases between the two germline ends. Germline CDR1 is SGHRS and CDR2 is YFSETQ. CDR3 sequence: CASSSLASLYEQFF. The CDR3 nucleotides read TGCGCCAGCAGCTCCCTGGCTAGCTTGTATGAGCAGTTCTTC.

This clonotype showed up just a few times. The chain uses TRBV5-1 and TRBJ2-5, with no clear D. This CDR3 has 16 residues. Trimming took 5 bases from V and 2 from J, leaving 19 bases between them. CDR1 is SGHRS, CDR2 YFSETQ, per germline. The DNA of the CDR3 is TGCGCCAGCAGGCTTTCATCGGGTTTCCTACAAGAGACCCAGTACTTC. Translated, it gives CASRLSSGFLQETQYF.

V usage is TRBV7-8 and J usage is TRBJ2-3; tentative D call: TRBD1 (6 bases). From germline, CDR1 is SGHVS and CDR2 FQNEAQ. V gave up 2 bases and J gave up 2 bases, with 17 bases separating them. This CDR3 is built from 17 residues. CDR3 residues: CASSLSRQAGDTDTQYF. In DNA, the CDR3 is TGTGCCAGCAGCTTATCCCGACAGGCCGGAGACACAGATACGCAGTATTTT.

The chain employs TRBV2 and TRBJ2-5; perhaps TRBD2 as D (5 bases). Trimming left V 6 bases short and J 4 bases short, with 15 bases between. Germline assignment: CDR1 SNHLY and CDR2 FYNNEI. The CDR3 is 14 residues long. CDR3 bases: TGTGCCAGCAGGCTAGCCCTAAGCCGAGAGACCCAGTACTTC. Translating it yields CASRLALSRETQYF.

This chain joins TRBV20-1 and TRBJ1-1; 9 bases are a match to TRBD1. Germline V gives CDR1 DFQATT, CDR2 SNEGSKA (reference sequence). The CDR3 is made up of 13 amino acids. Unmatched junction bases numbered 6, after V lost 5 bases and J lost 5 bases. CDR3 DNA sequence: TGCAGTGCTCCCAGGACAGGGGAGACTGAAGCTTTCTTT. Amino acid sequence: CSAPRTGETEAFF.

This rearrangement joins TRBV5-1 to TRBJ2-7, with TRBD2 matching 10 bases. This CDR3 spans 17 amino acids. Germline-derived CDR1 and CDR2 are SGHRS and YFSETQ. Trimming took 0 bases from V and 0 from J; bases not matched to a gene: 6. The CDR3 loop is CASSLDRTSGVSYEQYF. The CDR3 nucleotides read TGCGCCAGCAGCTTGGATCGAACTAGCGGGGTCTCCTACGAGCAGTACTTC.

The V and J genes are TRBV10-3 and TRBJ2-5, with 12 bases identical to TRBD1. V gave up 6 bases and J gave up 5 bases; unmatched junction bases: 7. CDR3 length: 15 amino acids. CDR1 and CDR2 (germline): ENHRY, SYGVKD. CDR3 nucleotides: TGTGCCATCAGCGTCGGGACAGGGGGCGCTGAGACCCAGTACTTC. Encoded protein: CAISVGTGGAETQYF.

This clonotype was seen at least ten times. The rearrangement uses TRBV25-1 and TRBJ2-1; 10 nucleotides align to TRBD1. The CDR3 contains 17 residues. V trimming: 6 bases; J trimming: 1 base; junction bases outside the gene matches: 9. The germline V gene encodes CDR1 MGHDK and CDR2 SYGVNS. In DNA, the CDR3 is TGTGCCAGCAGCGCACCTCGGACAGGGGGTTCCTACAATGAGCAGTTCTTC. Protein product: CASSAPRTGGSYNEQFF. Drawing the rest from reference TRBV25-1 and TRBJ2-1, the complete variable domain is EADIYQTPRYLVIGTGKKITLECSQTMGHDKMYWYQQDPGMELHLIHYSYGVNSTEKGDLSSESTVSRIRTEHFPLTLESARPSHTSQYLCASSAPRTGGSYNEQFFGPGTRLTVL.